This TCR beta chain was profiled in a study of preoperative IRX-2 immunotherapy in early breast cancer. Treatment denoted: preoperative locoregional IRX-2 cytokine immunotherapy. Patients received preoperative, locoregional IRX-2 cytokine immunotherapy in a phase Ib study. Germline V lookup: CDR1 LNHDA, CDR2 SQIVND (reference sequence). Trimming left V 6 bases short and J 6 bases short, with 20 bases between. The CDR3 is 15 residues long. TCRdb keeps only in-frame clones here, not all; method: immunoSEQ multiplex PCR. The table includes 95,000 to 100,000 clones, about nine tenths detected once. The sample here was tumor tissue, taken after IRX-2 immunotherapy. This receptor was obtained from a human donor with breast cancer. The chain has TRBV19 and TRBJ2-5; perhaps TRBD2 as D (5 bases). CDR3 DNA: TGTGCCAGTAGAGATAGGAATAGCGATATGAAGACCCAGTACTTC. Amino acids: CASRDRNSDMKTQYF.